This T cell receptor beta chain comes out of a study of T cell repertoires in cytomegalovirus infection. Study-wide context: Recently identified HLA-C-restricted CMV epitopes were used, and well-studied HLA-B-restricted CMV epitopes were used as well. In public TCR beta signatures, there were indications of both CMV infection and matching HLA type.

The table lists this clonotype with a few counts. Its antigen is not identified. Findings and limits, study-wide: Predominance within the ex vivo response was attributable to HLA-C-restricted CMV-specific TCR beta clonotypes.

The CDR3 covers 15 residues. V lost 6 bases and J 4 bases, leaving 18 bases between the germline ends. TCRdb processed the reads anew with MiXCR; each CDR3 protein has one entry. The sample contains approximately 500,000 distinct CDR3 sequences, roughly a third of which appear only once. V is TRBV12-3 or TRBV12-4 and J is TRBJ1-1, with D tentatively TRBD1 (6 bases). This sample comprised cultured PBMCs, obtained from culture after CMV antigen stimulation. This TCR derives from a human donor in good health (CMV status not recorded). Some clones in this sample may be carry-over from other donors' samples. This CDR3 reads CASSTGGSRSTEAFF. DNA of the CDR3: TGTGCCAGCAGCACCGGGGGCTCTAGAAGCACTGAAGCTTTCTTT.